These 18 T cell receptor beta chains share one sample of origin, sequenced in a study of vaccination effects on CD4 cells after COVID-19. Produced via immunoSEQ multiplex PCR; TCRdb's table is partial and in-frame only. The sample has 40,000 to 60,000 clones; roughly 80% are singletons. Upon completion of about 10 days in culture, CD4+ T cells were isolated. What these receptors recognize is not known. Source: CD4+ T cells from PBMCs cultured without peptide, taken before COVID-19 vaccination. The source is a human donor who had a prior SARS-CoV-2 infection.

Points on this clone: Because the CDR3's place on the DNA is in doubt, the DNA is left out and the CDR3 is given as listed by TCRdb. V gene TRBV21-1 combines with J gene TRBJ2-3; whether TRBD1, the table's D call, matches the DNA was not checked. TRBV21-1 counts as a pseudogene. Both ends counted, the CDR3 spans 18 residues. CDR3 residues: CASSKEWGRGIPLDTQYF.

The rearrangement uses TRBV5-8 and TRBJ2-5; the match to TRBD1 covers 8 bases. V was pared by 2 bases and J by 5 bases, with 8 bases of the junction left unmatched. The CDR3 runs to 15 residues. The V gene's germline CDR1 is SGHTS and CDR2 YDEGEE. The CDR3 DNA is TGTGCCAGCAGCTTCTGGACAGGGAGTGTGGAGACCCAGTACTTC. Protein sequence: CASSFWTGSVETQYF.

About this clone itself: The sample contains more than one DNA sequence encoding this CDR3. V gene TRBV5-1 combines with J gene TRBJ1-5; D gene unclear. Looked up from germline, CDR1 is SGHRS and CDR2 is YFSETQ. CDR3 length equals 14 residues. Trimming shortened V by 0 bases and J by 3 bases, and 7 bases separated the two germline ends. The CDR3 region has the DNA TGCGCCAGCAGCTTGGGAGGGTTCAATCAGCCCCAGCATTTT. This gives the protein CASSLGGFNQPQHF.

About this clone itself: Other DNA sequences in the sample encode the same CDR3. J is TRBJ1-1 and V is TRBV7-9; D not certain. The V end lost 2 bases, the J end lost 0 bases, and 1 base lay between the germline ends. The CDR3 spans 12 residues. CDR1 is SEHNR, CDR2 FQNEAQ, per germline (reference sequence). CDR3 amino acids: CASSLLNTEAFF. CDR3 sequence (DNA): TGTGCCAGCAGCTTACTGAACACTGAAGCTTTCTTT.

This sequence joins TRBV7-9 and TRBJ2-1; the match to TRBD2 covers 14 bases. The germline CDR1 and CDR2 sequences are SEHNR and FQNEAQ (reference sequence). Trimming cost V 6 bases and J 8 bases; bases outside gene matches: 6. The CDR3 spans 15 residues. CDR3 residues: CASSRTSGGQYEQFF. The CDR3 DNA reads TGTGCCAGCAGTCGGACTAGCGGGGGGCAGTATGAGCAGTTCTTC.

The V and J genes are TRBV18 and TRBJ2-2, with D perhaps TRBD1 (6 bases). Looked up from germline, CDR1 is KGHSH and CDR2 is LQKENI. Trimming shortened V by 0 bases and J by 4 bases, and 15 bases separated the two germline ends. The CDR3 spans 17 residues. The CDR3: CASSPPGAGQITGELFF. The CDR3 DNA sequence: TGTGCCAGCTCACCACCGGGGGCAGGGCAGATCACCGGGGAGCTGTTTTTT.

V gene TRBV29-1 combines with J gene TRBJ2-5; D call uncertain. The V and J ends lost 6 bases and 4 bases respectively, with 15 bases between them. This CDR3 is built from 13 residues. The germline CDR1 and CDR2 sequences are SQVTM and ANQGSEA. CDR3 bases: TGCAGCGTGCGTCGCACCGCGAGAGAGACCCAGTACTTC. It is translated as CSVRRTARETQYF.

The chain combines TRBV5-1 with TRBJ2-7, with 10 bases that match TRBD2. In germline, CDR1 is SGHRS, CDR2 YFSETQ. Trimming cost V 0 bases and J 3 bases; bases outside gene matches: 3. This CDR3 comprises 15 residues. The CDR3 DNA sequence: TGCGCCAGCAGCTTGGGTTCTAGCGGGGGCTACGAGCAGTACTTC. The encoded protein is CASSLGSSGGYEQYF.

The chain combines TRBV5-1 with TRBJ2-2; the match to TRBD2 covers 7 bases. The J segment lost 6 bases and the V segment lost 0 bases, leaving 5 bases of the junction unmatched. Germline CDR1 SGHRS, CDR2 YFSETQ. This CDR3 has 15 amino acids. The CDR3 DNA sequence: TGCGCCAGCAGCTTGGCCTTACTAGCGTCCGGGGAGCTGTTTTTT. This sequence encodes CASSLALLASGELFF.

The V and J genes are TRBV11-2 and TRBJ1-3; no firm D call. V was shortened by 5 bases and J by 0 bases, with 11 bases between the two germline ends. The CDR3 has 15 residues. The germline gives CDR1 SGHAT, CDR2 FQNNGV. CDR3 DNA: TGTGCCAGCAGCCCCGCCGGAGTCTCTGGAAACACCATATATTTT. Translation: CASSPAGVSGNTIYF.

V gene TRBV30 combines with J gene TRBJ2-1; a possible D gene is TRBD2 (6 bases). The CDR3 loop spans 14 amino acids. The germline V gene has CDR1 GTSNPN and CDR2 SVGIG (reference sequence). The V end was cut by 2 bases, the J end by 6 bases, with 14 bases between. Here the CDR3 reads CAWSRDLRFNEQFF. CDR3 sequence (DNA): TGTGCCTGGAGTCGGGACTTAAGATTCAATGAGCAGTTCTTC.

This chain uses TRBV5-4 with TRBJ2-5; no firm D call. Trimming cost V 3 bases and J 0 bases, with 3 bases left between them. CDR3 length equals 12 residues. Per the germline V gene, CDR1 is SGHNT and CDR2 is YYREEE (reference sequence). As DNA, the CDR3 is TGTGCCAGCAGCTCGTACCAAGAGACCCAGTACTTC. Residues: CASSSYQETQYF.

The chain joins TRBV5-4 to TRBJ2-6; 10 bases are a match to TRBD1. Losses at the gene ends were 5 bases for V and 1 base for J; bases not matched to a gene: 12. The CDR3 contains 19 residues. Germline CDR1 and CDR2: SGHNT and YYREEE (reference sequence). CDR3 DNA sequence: TGTGCCAGCAGTGTTAAAGGCCCGGGACAGGGGTCTGGGGCCAACGTCCTGACTTTC. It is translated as CASSVKGPGQGSGANVLTF.

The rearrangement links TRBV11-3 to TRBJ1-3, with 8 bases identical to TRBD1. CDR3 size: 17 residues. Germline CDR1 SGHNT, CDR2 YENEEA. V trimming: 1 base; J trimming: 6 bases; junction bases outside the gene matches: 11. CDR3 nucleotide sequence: TGTGCCAGCAGCTTAGGGTCTTGGTACAGGGGGGAAAACACCATATATTTT. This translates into CASSLGSWYRGENTIYF.

CDR3 in amino acids: CASSPPGNQETQYF. The CDR3 nucleotides are TGTGCCAGCTCACCCCCCGGGAACCAAGAGACCCAGTACTTC. The rearrangement uses TRBV18 and TRBJ2-5; the D gene is possibly TRBD2 (5 bases). The CDR3 runs to 14 residues. Germline lookup yields CDR1 KGHSH and CDR2 LQKENI. V lost 3 bases, J lost 0 bases, and 8 bases lay in between.

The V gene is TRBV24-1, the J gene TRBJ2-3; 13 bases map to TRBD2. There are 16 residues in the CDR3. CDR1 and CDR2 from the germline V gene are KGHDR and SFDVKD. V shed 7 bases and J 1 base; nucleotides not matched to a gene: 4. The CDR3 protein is CATSQGLAGRTDTQYF. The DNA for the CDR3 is TGTGCCACCAGCCAGGGACTAGCGGGGCGCACAGATACGCAGTATTTT.

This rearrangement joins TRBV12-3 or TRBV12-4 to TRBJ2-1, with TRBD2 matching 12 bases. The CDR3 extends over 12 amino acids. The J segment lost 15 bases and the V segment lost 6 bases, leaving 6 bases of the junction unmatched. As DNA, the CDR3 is TGTGCCAGCAGCCTACTAGCGGGGGGCATGTTCTTC. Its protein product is CASSLLAGGMFF.

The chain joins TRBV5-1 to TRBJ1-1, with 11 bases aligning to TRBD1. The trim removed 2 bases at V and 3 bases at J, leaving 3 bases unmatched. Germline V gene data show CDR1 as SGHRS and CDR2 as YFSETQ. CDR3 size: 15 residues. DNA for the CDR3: TGCGCCAGCAGCTTCCAGGACAGGGGGCACACTGAAGCTTTCTTT. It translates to CASSFQDRGHTEAFF.